This entry features one TCR beta chain sequence. Its antigen is not known. Repertoires were generated with immunoSEQ multiplex PCR, while TCRdb's copy carries only in-frame clones and drops some. The data hold over 95,000 clones, with 85% to 95% observed a single time. In germline, CDR1 is SNHLY, CDR2 FYNNEI. Trimming stripped 7 bases from V and 1 base from J, with 13 bases between. This CDR3 has 14 amino acids. The record originates from a study of siplizumab effects on memory and regulatory T cells. Study findings and constraints: Under siplizumab, an average around 66% of mappable alloreactive CD4+ clones were Treg-derived, compared with around 25% in controls. Alloreactive sequences traceable to unstimulated CD4+ memory cells were significantly reduced by siplizumab. The apparent diversity of naive T cells exceeded that of memory cells, and naive T cells seemed to make a major contribution to the alloresponse. Siplizumab cultures yielded proliferating Tregs whose suppressive function was not confirmed.

The material sequenced was non-Treg CD4+ T cells sorted from blood. The rearrangement uses TRBV2 and TRBJ1-1; TRBD1 is a possible D gene (5 bases). This receptor was identified in a human donor in good health. CDR3 amino acids: CASTSGAGNTEAFF. In nucleotides, the CDR3 is TGTGCCAGCACCTCTGGGGCTGGGAACACTGAAGCTTTCTTT.